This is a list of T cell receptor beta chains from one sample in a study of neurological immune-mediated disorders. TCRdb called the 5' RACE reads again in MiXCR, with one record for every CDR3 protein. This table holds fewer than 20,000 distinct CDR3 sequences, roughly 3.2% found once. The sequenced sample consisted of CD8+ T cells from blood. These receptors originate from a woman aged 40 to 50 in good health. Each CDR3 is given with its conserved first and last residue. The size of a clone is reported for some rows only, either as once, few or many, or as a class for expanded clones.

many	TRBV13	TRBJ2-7	CASTQGDRGEQYF
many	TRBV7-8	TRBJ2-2	CASRFGGAGELFF
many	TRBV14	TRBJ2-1	CASSPQPYNDEQFF
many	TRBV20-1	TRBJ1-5	CSASDPGESNQPQHF
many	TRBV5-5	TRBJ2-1	CASSPGTSGLSYNEQFF
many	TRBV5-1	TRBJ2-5	CASSTRERQETQYF
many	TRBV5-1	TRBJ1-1	CASSLDRGDTEAFF
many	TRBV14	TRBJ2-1	CASSQFTGDSYNEQFF
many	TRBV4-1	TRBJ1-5	CASSARTGTQPQHF
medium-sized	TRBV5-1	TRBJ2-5	CASSLVGTGEETQYF
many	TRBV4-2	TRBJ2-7	CASSQDPLAGGEQYF
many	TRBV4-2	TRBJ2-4	CASSRTRDAKNIQYF
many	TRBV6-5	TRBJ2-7	CASTPGTSGRAYEQYF
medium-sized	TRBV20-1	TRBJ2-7	CSAIGFQGAMPYEQYF
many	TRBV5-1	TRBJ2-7	CASSNLGDEQYF
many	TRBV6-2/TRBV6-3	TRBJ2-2	CASSHGLARTGELFF
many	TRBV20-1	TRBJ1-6	CSAWTGVNSPLHF
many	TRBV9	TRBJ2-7	CASESGLGGDYEQYF
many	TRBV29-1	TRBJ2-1	CSVEEGWNEQFF
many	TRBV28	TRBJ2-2	CASSLWNRGQRAGELFF
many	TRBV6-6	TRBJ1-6	CASSAAIYNSPLHF
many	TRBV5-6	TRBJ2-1	CASSFSGPYNEQFF
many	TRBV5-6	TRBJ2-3	CASSLGPPGDTDTQYF
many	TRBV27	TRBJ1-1	CASSLSIVGQQNTEAFF
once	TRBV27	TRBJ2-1	CASNHGPNNEQFF
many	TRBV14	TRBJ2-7	CASSPGNYEQYF
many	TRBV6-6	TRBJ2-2	CASSYQREGANTGELFF
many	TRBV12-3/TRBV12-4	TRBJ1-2	CASRRANYGYTF
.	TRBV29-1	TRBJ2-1	CSVEDVGGPSNEQFF
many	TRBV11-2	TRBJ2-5	CASSLWGGEETQYF
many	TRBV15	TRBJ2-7	CATNEGQPGDEQYF
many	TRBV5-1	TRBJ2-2	CASSATGGYNTGELFF
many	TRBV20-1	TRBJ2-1	CSARGDRASYNEQFF
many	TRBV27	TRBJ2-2	CASTLSGTRTGELFF
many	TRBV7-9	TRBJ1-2	CASSLGGPNYGYTF
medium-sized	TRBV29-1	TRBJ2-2	CSGAGGGDRGRVGELFF
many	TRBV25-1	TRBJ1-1	CASYTGGTEAFF
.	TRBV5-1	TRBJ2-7	CTSSFTADYEQYF
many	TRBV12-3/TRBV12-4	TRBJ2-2	CASTQGAGGELFF
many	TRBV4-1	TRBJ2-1	CASSQEPGQGGSEQFF
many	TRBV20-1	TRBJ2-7	CSARDPDWSSYEQYF
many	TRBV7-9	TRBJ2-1	CARAGDNEQFF
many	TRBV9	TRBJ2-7	CASSVAGGSGYEQYF
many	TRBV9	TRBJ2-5	CASSVGEGGTQYF
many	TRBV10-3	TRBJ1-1	CAISDPDSAEAFF
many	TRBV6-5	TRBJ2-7	CASNRGTGINYEQYF
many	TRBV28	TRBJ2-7	CASSFVGYEQYF
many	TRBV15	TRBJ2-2	CATSKGSQGYQGGELFF
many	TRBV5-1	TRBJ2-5	CASEEGGGETQYF
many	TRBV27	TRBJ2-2	CASTMVADTGELFF
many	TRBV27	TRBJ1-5	CASSPGTGLSQPQHF
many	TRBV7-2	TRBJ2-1	CASSPRLAGGSYNEQFF
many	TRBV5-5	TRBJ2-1	CASSPSPYNEQFF